The rows below give T cell receptor beta chains drawn from one sample of a study of identical twins. MiXCR was run by TCRdb on the 5' RACE reads, yielding one entry per CDR3 protein. The sample has 1.5 million or so distinct CDR3 sequences; about 32% are singletons. The sample was cord blood. The source is a newborn girl in good health. Each CDR3 is given with its conserved first and last residue. A D gene is named only where the DNA matches it firmly. For some rows the clone size is stated as once, few or many, or as a class when expanded; others skip it.

abundance	v_gene	d_gene	j_gene	CDR3nt	CDR3aa
NA	TRBV20-1	NA	TRBJ2-7	TGCAGTGCCTCTAGGCGCACCTACGAGCAGTACTTC	CSASRRTYEQYF
NA	TRBV6-5	NA	TRBJ1-5	TGTGCCAGCAGTTACGCCGCAGGGGCTGGCCAGCCCCAGCATTTT	CASSYAAGAGQPQHF
NA	TRBV19	NA	TRBJ1-2	TGTGCCAGTAGTATGGGCAGTAAATATGGCTACACCTTC	CASSMGSKYGYTF
NA	TRBV2	NA	TRBJ2-1	TGTGCCAGCACCGAAACCGGGCCTCTCCCCAATGAGCAGTTCTTC	CASTETGPLPNEQFF
NA	TRBV20-1	NA	TRBJ1-4	TGCAGCGCGGGACGGAATGAAAAACTGTTTTTT	CSAGRNEKLFF
NA	TRBV29-1	TRBD2	TRBJ2-3	TGCAGCGTCCCGGGGGGGGCGTACACAGATACGCAGTATTTT	CSVPGGAYTDTQYF
NA	TRBV12-3/TRBV12-4	NA	TRBJ2-5	TGTGCCAGCTCTTTTGGGCGGCAATACAATGAGCAGTACTTC	CASSFGRQYNEQYF
few	TRBV5-1	TRBD1	TRBJ2-1	TGCGCCAGCAGTATTCTTCCCGGGACAGGGAGGTTGAATGAGCAGTTCTTC	CASSILPGTGRLNEQFF
few	TRBV20-1	TRBD1	TRBJ1-5	TGCAGTGCTAAAGATCCAAGGGGACAGGGGGCGTTGATTGGCAATCAGCCCCAGCATTTT	CSAKDPRGQGALIGNQPQHF
once	TRBV15	TRBD1	TRBJ2-7	TGTGCCACCAGCGCGGGACAGGGGGACTACGAGCAGTACTTC	CATSAGQGDYEQYF
few	TRBV20-1	TRBD2	TRBJ2-3	TGCAGTGCTAGAGAGGCGGGAGGTGCAGATACGCAGTATTTT	CSAREAGGADTQYF
NA	TRBV11-2	NA	TRBJ2-3	TGTGCCAGCAGCCAATTGACGGCAGATACGCAGTATTTT	CASSQLTADTQYF
few	TRBV2	TRBD2	TRBJ2-5	TGTGCCAGCACAGGGACTAGCCAAGAGACCCAGTACTTC	CASTGTSQETQYF
NA	TRBV12-3/TRBV12-4	TRBD2	TRBJ2-7	TGTGCCAGCAGGCGGACTAGCGGAGAAGAGGCCCAGTACTTC	CASRRTSGEEAQYF